Described below is a single TCR beta chain sequence and its context. This sample is part of a study of blood T cell repertoires in COVID-19. In the study overall: Both acute and convalescent COVID-19 samples were obtained from the United States, Italy and Spain. T cells, B-cell-depleted T cells, or PBMCs supplied cDNA or gDNA.

Clones were sequenced by immunoSEQ multiplex PCR, and TCRdb holds only the in-frame ones, with some missing. The table records around 400,000 clones, 75% to 90% of them present only once. Participant-given clinical history determined each cohort assignment. Two consecutive negative NP/OP PCR tests, clearance, or resolved symptoms defined Cohort 3 recovery. Sequenced input: PBMCs or T cells enriched from blood (not recorded which). The TCR was taken from a woman in her fifties or sixties who had recovered from COVID-19.

DNA for the CDR3: TGTGCCAGCAGACAAGCTGGCGGGGACAATGAGCAGTTCTTC. Its translation: CASRQAGGDNEQFF. This chain uses TRBV7-2 with TRBJ2-1; TRBD2 is a possible D gene (6 bases). Germline CDR1 is SGHTA and CDR2 is FQGNSA. The CDR3 runs 14 residues. Trimming took off 6 bases at V and 5 bases at J, with 14 bases between the two ends.